One and the same sample provided the 9 T cell receptor beta chains below, sequenced in a study of blood T cell repertoires in COVID-19. Some clones are missing from TCRdb's copy, which holds only in-frame ones; the method was immunoSEQ multiplex PCR. The sample yields 150,000 to 200,000 clones, over 80% seen once. Sequenced: peripheral blood. The receptors stem from a woman of 80 years or more with active or convalescent COVID-19.

In this sample, this clone turned up once. The chain joins TRBV27 to TRBJ1-3; the D gene is possibly TRBD1 (5 bases). Germline-derived CDR1 and CDR2 are MNHEY and SMNVEV (reference sequence). The V gene lost 7 bases and the J gene lost 0 bases, with 19 bases spanning the gap. The CDR3 length is 17 residues. The chain's CDR3 is CASMGGGNFPSGNTIYF. CDR3 bases: TGTGCCAGCATGGGCGGGGGGAACTTTCCCTCTGGAAACACCATATATTTT.

The V and J genes are TRBV10-3 and TRBJ2-5, with 9 bases fitting TRBD2. Per germline, CDR1 ENHRY and CDR2 SYGVKD. V lost 0 bases, J lost 7 bases, and 9 bases stayed unmatched. This CDR3 has 16 residues. The CDR3 here is CAISESGSGGTWTQYF. CDR3 nucleotide sequence: TGTGCCATCAGTGAGTCGGGTAGCGGGGGTACTTGGACCCAGTACTTC.

This clone came up a few times. This sequence joins TRBV7-8 and TRBJ1-1; 8 bases fit TRBD1. This CDR3 region has 15 residues. The junction had 17 bases not matched to a gene; V was cut back by 3 bases and J by 14 bases. The germline gives CDR1 SGHVS, CDR2 FQNEAQ. The CDR3 here is CASSFPAGQGSRSFF. DNA for the CDR3: TGTGCCAGCAGCTTCCCCGCAGGACAGGGTTCAAGGTCCTTCTTT.

The chain has TRBV20-1 and TRBJ1-6; unclear D gene. CDR3 length: 13 residues. Trimming pared 3 bases from V and 4 bases from J, leaving 7 bases between. Germline lookup yields CDR1 DFQATT and CDR2 SNEGSKA (reference sequence). CDR3 bases: TGCAGTGCTAGTTCCCAGTATAATTCACCCCTCCACTTT. Its protein is CSASSQYNSPLHF.

The chain links TRBV7-2 to TRBJ1-6; 7 bases fit TRBD1. The CDR3 contains 14 residues. Germline lookup yields CDR1 SGHTA and CDR2 FQGNSA. After removal of 8 bases from V and 10 bases from J, the junction contained 11 bases not matched to a gene. In DNA form, the CDR3 reads TGTGCCAGCGCACGGGGACAGAGTCCATCACCCCTCCACTTT. Amino acids: CASARGQSPSPLHF.

This sequence joins TRBV30 and TRBJ1-5, with 7 bases that match TRBD1. The length of the CDR3 is 15 residues. J was trimmed by 2 bases and V by 4 bases; bases with no gene match: 8. Germline V gene lookup returns CDR1 GTSNPN and CDR2 SVGIG (reference sequence). The CDR3 loop is CAWNKDRQGNQPQHF. For the CDR3, the DNA is TGTGCCTGGAACAAGGACAGGCAGGGCAATCAGCCCCAGCATTTT.

This clone occurred once. The V and J genes are TRBV11-3 and TRBJ2-2, with TRBD2 as a possible D gene (5 bases). The CDR3 runs 15 residues. Germline CDR1 reads SGHNT; CDR2 reads YENEEA. Trimming removed 1 base at V and 4 bases at J, with 10 bases between. The CDR3 is CASSLGGAGTGELFF. CDR3 in DNA: TGTGCCAGCAGCTTAGGGGGTGCGGGCACCGGGGAGCTGTTTTTT.

This clone has just a few counts. The chain recombines TRBV4-3 with TRBJ2-3, with 15 bases lining up with TRBD2. The germline CDR1 and CDR2 sequences are LGHNA and YSLEER. CDR3 length: 18 amino acids. Germline trimming cut 4 bases from V and 1 base from J; bases unmatched to any gene: 6. The CDR3, as DNA: TGCGCCAGCAGCCCTGGACTAGCGGGGGGGCGTCGCACAGATACGCAGTATTTT. Residues: CASSPGLAGGRRTDTQYF.

The chain carries TRBV3-1 (or the pseudogene TRBV3-2) and TRBJ2-1, with D possibly matching TRBD1 (6 bases). V was shortened by 1 base and J by 13 bases, with 14 bases between the two germline ends. Germline lookup yields CDR1 LGHDT and CDR2 YNNKEL (reference sequence). The CDR3 consists of 13 residues. The CDR3 DNA reads as TGTGCCAGCAGCCAAGTAAACAGGGATCATCAGTTCTTC. This codes for CASSQVNRDHQFF.